This T cell receptor (beta chain) was observed in a study of blood T cell repertoires in COVID-19. About the research overall: Sources were T cells, B-cell-depleted T cells, or PBMCs; the material itself was cDNA or gDNA.

Trimming left V 9 bases short and J 3 bases short, with 17 bases between. The CDR3 has 14 amino acids. Germline assignment: CDR1 MNHEY and CDR2 SVGAGI. Source study methods: Estimated nucleated cell counts came from reference gene primer amplification. Here immunoSEQ multiplex PCR was the method, and the copy in TCRdb shows in-frame clones only, minus some. V and J calls and clone size come straight from that table; D and trimming were deduced from the DNA. The table has under 550,000 clones, 70% to 90% seen once. Seattle researchers signed up patients amid active infection and tracked them longitudinally.

This chain connects TRBV6-5 to TRBJ1-1; D is possibly TRBD1 (6 bases). The receptor was derived from a man in his late teens or twenties with COVID-19, enrolled during active disease. The sequenced material came from peripheral blood. This chain's CDR3 is CASRLGGQHTEAFF. CDR3 DNA: TGTGCCAGTCGATTGGGGGGGCAGCACACTGAAGCTTTCTTT.